The clone carrying this TCR beta chain was seen more than once but under ten times. The data were obtained in a study of blood T cells in healthy people across ages. A sample-barcoded 5' primer and a J-beta primer mix were used in a second PCR of roughly 7 to 11 cycles. TCRdb reprocessed the 5' RACE reads with MiXCR, giving one entry per CDR3 protein. The sample yields roughly 1,500,000 distinct CDR3 sequences, about 35% seen once. CDR1 is MDHEN, CDR2 SYDVKM, per germline. CDR3 length: 16 residues. Trimming stripped 3 bases from V and 5 bases from J, with 19 bases between. The sequencing input was blood. The sequence came from a woman aged 25 to 39 in good health. The V call is TRBV28, the J call TRBJ2-5; the D gene could be TRBD1 or TRBD2 (5 bases each). CDR3 protein: CASSFIRDYEGETQYF. The CDR3, as DNA: TGTGCCAGCAGTTTCATACGAGACTATGAGGGGGAGACCCAGTACTTC.